This T cell receptor beta chain stems from a study of OX40 agonist ivuxolimab in advanced cancers. Study findings and constraints: It was not determined which antigens were specifically recognized by the peripheral T cells that had undergone clonal expansion. Partial responders dosed at 0.1-3.0 mg/kg displayed clonal expansion ranking among the lowest. More expanded clones were seen, on average, in CD8+ T cells than in CD4+.

This CDR3 region has 15 residues. Between the trimmed V and J ends, which lost 5 bases and 7 bases, there was a span of 17 bases. Germline values: CDR1 LNHDA, CDR2 SQIVND (reference sequence). A remark on this clone: Its antigen is unidentified.

Clones were read by immunoSEQ multiplex PCR, and TCRdb kept only the in-frame ones, dropping some. The table shows about 70,000 clones, with 70% to 90% occurring only once. The source was CD4+ or CD8+ T cells sorted from blood, collected in a trial of the OX40 agonist ivuxolimab. The source of this sequence is an adult with an advanced solid tumor such as melanoma, head and neck, liver or kidney cancer. The chain is built from TRBV19 and TRBJ1-4; D is undetermined. In DNA form, the CDR3 reads TGTGCCAGTAGTTCCGGCGTGGGAATGAGTGAAAAACTGTTTTTT. It codes for CASSSGVGMSEKLFF.